This TCR beta chain was documented in a study of blood T cell repertoires in COVID-19. The protocol was immunoSEQ multiplex PCR, while the TCRdb copy is restricted to in-frame clones and leaves out a portion. The table shows fewer than 250,000 clones, with about 91% occurring only once. CDR1 and CDR2 (germline): MNHEY, SVGAGI. The CDR3 is 14 residues long. V was cut by 6 bases and J by 8 bases, with 18 bases left in between. Sequencing input: PBMCs or T cells enriched from blood (not recorded which). This clonotype originated in a woman between 25 and 40 years old with acute COVID-19. This chain connects TRBV6-5 to TRBJ2-3; weak D call: TRBD2 (5 bases). The CDR3 loop is CASSNNRRRSTQYF. The CDR3, as DNA: TGTGCCAGCAGCAACAACCGAAGGAGGTCTACGCAGTATTTT.